These 20 T cell receptor beta chains came from one sample sequenced in a study of preoperative IRX-2 immunotherapy in early breast cancer. Treatment reported: preoperative locoregional IRX-2 cytokine immunotherapy. Clones were sequenced by immunoSEQ multiplex PCR, and TCRdb holds only the in-frame ones, with some missing. The table records 55,000 to 70,000 clones, 94% of them present only once. The sample was acquired from a patient treated with IRX-2 immunotherapy. The receptor source for this set is a human donor with breast cancer.

V is TRBV18 and J is TRBJ1-4; 8 positions match TRBD1. Looked up from germline, CDR1 is KGHSH and CDR2 is LQKENI. The CDR3 length is 13 residues. V shed 6 bases, J shed 7 bases, and the junction held 4 bases outside the gene matches. The CDR3: CASSQQGGEKLFF. The CDR3 DNA reads TGTGCCAGCTCCCAACAGGGGGGTGAAAAACTGTTTTTT.

The V gene is TRBV7-6, the J gene TRBJ2-7; 9 bases map to TRBD2. This CDR3 has 16 residues. The V segment lost 5 bases and the J segment 0 bases; nucleotides outside the gene matches: 8. Germline values: CDR1 SGHVS, CDR2 FNYEAQ. In nucleotides, the CDR3 is TGTGCCAGCAGCACTTTAGCGGGGGAGAGCTCCTACGAGCAGTACTTC. As protein: CASSTLAGESSYEQYF.

The rearrangement joins TRBV28 to TRBJ2-7, with 9 positions matching TRBD2. Germline V gives CDR1 MDHEN, CDR2 SYDVKM. Trimming at V came to 6 bases and at J to 5 bases, leaving 8 bases not matched to a gene. The CDR3 loop spans 14 amino acids. In nucleotides, the CDR3 is TGTGCCAGCAGGACTAGCGGAGAGGCCAACGAGCAGTACTTC. This translates into CASRTSGEANEQYF.

Here the CDR3 DNA reads TGTGCCACCAAACAGGGTTGGTACGAGCAGTACTTC. The encoded protein is CATKQGWYEQYF. J is TRBJ2-7 and V is TRBV10-3; maybe TRBD1 (6 bases). This CDR3 has 12 residues. V lost 10 bases to trimming and J lost 4 bases, with 14 bases between them. Germline CDR1 ENHRY, CDR2 SYGVKD.

This chain joins TRBV29-1 and TRBJ2-5; D might be TRBD1 (5 bases). The CDR3 sequence is 12 residues long. The V end lost 7 bases, the J end lost 5 bases, and 14 bases lay between the germline ends. CDR1 and CDR2 from the germline V gene are SQVTM and ANQGSEA. The CDR3 coding sequence is TGCAGCGCTCAGGGTCCCGGGGAGACCCAGTACTTC. The encoded protein is CSAQGPGETQYF. Using reference TRBV29-1 and TRBJ2-5 for the parts outside the CDR3, the full variable domain is SAVISQKPSRDICQRGTSLTIQCQVDSQVTMMFWYRQQPGQSLTLIATANQGSEATYESGFVIDKFPISRPNLTFSTLTVSNMSPEDSSIYLCSAQGPGETQYFGPGTRLLVL.

This clone was observed a single time. The chain is built from TRBV9 and TRBJ1-3; no firm D call. The CDR3 totals 14 residues. Germline values: CDR1 SGDLS, CDR2 YYNGEE. V lost 0 bases and J 0 bases, leaving 4 bases between the germline ends. Written as DNA, the CDR3 is TGTGCCAGCAGCGTAGAGTTCTCTGGAAACACCATATATTTT. Translating gives CASSVEFSGNTIYF.

The chain uses TRBV4-2 and TRBJ1-1; D is ambiguous. The CDR3 sequence is 13 residues long. The germline CDR1 and CDR2 sequences are LGHNA and YNFKEQ. The V gene lost 0 bases and the J gene lost 1 base, with 3 bases spanning the gap. Written as DNA, the CDR3 is TGTGCCAGCAGCCAAGATCCGAACACTGAAGCTTTCTTT. The encoded protein is CASSQDPNTEAFF.

This chain joins TRBV18 and TRBJ1-4, with TRBD1 matching over 8 bases. CDR3 length equals 15 residues. Germline CDR1 reads KGHSH; CDR2 reads LQKENI. Unmatched junction bases numbered 5, after V lost 5 bases and J lost 3 bases. For the CDR3, the DNA is TGTGCCAGCTCAAACACAGGGGGTGCTAATGAAAAACTGTTTTTT. Translating it yields CASSNTGGANEKLFF.

This clone was detected only once. The chain carries TRBV6-5 and TRBJ2-5; D tentatively reads TRBD1 or TRBD2 (5 bases each). V lost 0 bases, J lost 4 bases, and 15 bases lay in between. The CDR3 covers 16 residues. CDR1 is MNHEY and CDR2 is SVGAGI in the germline V gene. CDR3 sequence (DNA): TGTGCCAGCAGTTACTCCCCCAGTCATGGGGGAGAGACCCAGTACTTC. It codes for CASSYSPSHGGETQYF.

Points on this clone: The same CDR3 is also encoded by other DNA sequences in this sample. This chain joins TRBV10-3 and TRBJ2-7; 8 bases map to TRBD2. Germline-derived CDR1 and CDR2 are ENHRY and SYGVKD. This CDR3 region has 15 residues. Losses at the gene ends were 3 bases for V and 5 bases for J; bases not matched to a gene: 9. CDR3 in DNA: TGTGCCATCAGTGAAACGGGGGGGGTGGTTCACGAGCAGTACTTC. Translated, it gives CAISETGGVVHEQYF.

This sequence joins TRBV6-1 and TRBJ2-7, with 9 bases identical to TRBD1. This CDR3 has 16 amino acids. Germline-derived CDR1 and CDR2 are MNHNS and SASEGT. The J segment lost 3 bases and the V segment lost 6 bases, leaving 12 bases of the junction unmatched. CDR3 region: CASREKPGQGVYEQYF. CDR3 DNA: TGTGCCAGCAGAGAAAAGCCGGGACAGGGAGTCTACGAGCAGTACTTC.

This clone has a single count. The rearrangement uses TRBV9 and TRBJ2-4; no definite D call. CDR1 SGDLS and CDR2 YYNGEE come from the germline V gene. The CDR3 contains 15 residues. The germline V and J ends were trimmed by 0 bases and 1 base, with 8 bases remaining between them. This CDR3 reads CASSVDARAKNIQYF. The CDR3 coding sequence is TGTGCCAGCAGCGTAGACGCAAGGGCCAAAAACATTCAGTACTTC.

There are a few counts of this clone. The chain is built from TRBV7-2 and TRBJ2-7; tentative D call: TRBD1 (6 bases). CDR3 length equals 17 residues. V gave up 0 bases and J gave up 2 bases, with 17 bases separating them. Per the germline V gene, CDR1 is SGHTA and CDR2 is FQGNSA. This CDR3 is CASSLAYIWDKPYEQYF. The CDR3 DNA is TGTGCCAGCAGCTTAGCGTATATTTGGGACAAACCCTACGAGCAGTACTTC.

The chain couples TRBV11-2 to TRBJ2-7, with D perhaps TRBD2 (5 bases). The CDR3 has 13 residues. Germline loops: CDR1 SGHAT, CDR2 FQNNGV. Trimming left V 0 bases short and J 6 bases short, with 9 bases between. CDR3 in amino acids: CASSLERGSEQYF. Here the CDR3 DNA reads TGTGCCAGCAGCTTAGAACGGGGTTCCGAGCAGTACTTC. The whole variable domain, filled in from reference TRBV11-2 and TRBJ2-7, reads EAGVAQSPRYKIIEKRQSVAFWCNPISGHATLYWYQQILGQGPKLLIQFQNNGVVDDSQLPKDRFSAERLKGVDSTLKIQPAKLEDSAVYLCASSLERGSEQYFGPGTRLTVT.

The V gene is TRBV30, the J gene TRBJ1-1; no reliable D call. This CDR3 contains 13 residues. The germline V and J ends were trimmed by 6 bases and 5 bases, with 16 bases remaining between them. CDR1 and CDR2 from the germline V gene are GTSNPN and SVGIG (reference sequence). This chain's CDR3 is CACSKGSKTEAFF. CDR3 nucleotide sequence: TGTGCCTGTAGTAAAGGGAGCAAAACTGAAGCTTTCTTT.

The V gene is TRBV4-1, the J gene TRBJ2-5, with D perhaps TRBD1 (5 bases). The V and J ends lost 0 bases and 2 bases respectively, with 10 bases between them. The CDR3 has 15 amino acids. CDR1 MGHRA and CDR2 YSYEKL come from the germline V gene. The CDR3 sequence: CASSQEGLGQETQYF. The DNA for the CDR3 is TGCGCCAGCAGCCAAGAGGGGCTGGGTCAAGAGACCCAGTACTTC.

The genes are TRBV7-2 and TRBJ1-4; weak D call: TRBD1 (6 bases). The V end lost 1 base, the J end lost 7 bases, and 13 bases lay between the germline ends. The length of the CDR3 is 15 residues. From germline, CDR1 is SGHTA and CDR2 FQGNSA. CDR3 in amino acids: CASSLVGGALEKLFF. The CDR3, as DNA: TGTGCCAGCAGCTTAGTTGGGGGCGCGCTTGAAAAACTGTTTTTT. The full variable domain, rest sourced from reference TRBV7-2 and TRBJ1-4, is GAGVSQSPSNKVTEKGKDVELRCDPISGHTALYWYRQSLGQGLEFLIYFQGNSAPDKSGLPSDRFSAERTGGSVSTLTIQRTQQEDSAVYLCASSLVGGALEKLFFGSGTQLSVL.

This clone occurred once. J is TRBJ1-2 and V is TRBV6-1; D gene uncertain. CDR1 is MNHNS and CDR2 is SASEGT in the germline V gene. The CDR3 consists of 16 residues. V was cut by 3 bases and J by 5 bases, with 19 bases left in between. The CDR3, as DNA: TGTGCCAGCAGTGAGTCCAGGAGTTTCTCCCTTTATGGCTACACCTTC. Protein sequence: CASSESRSFSLYGYTF.

The genes are TRBV11-3 and TRBJ2-7; 7 bases match TRBD1. This CDR3 is 16 amino acids long. In germline, CDR1 is SGHNT, CDR2 YENEEA. Trimming took 7 bases from V and 5 from J; bases not matched to a gene: 17. CDR3 bases: TGTGCCAGCACCCTGCCGACAGGGCTGATTGCCGACGAGCAGTACTTC. It encodes CASTLPTGLIADEQYF.

The rearrangement links TRBV10-3 to TRBJ2-3; 7 bases are a match to TRBD1. The CDR3 covers 15 residues. J was trimmed by 2 bases and V by 3 bases; bases with no gene match: 5. CDR1 is ENHRY and CDR2 is SYGVKD in the germline V gene. The CDR3 loop reads CAISEEGAYTDTQYF. The CDR3 DNA is TGTGCCATCAGTGAAGAGGGGGCGTACACAGATACGCAGTATTTT.